The 15 T cell receptor beta chains reported below all come from one sample, sequenced in a study of blood T cell repertoires in COVID-19. This table comes from immunoSEQ multiplex PCR, and its TCRdb copy is limited to in-frame clones, with some not included. The sample yields approximately 110,000 clones, approximately 85% seen once. The material sequenced was peripheral blood. The receptor source for this set is a woman aged 55 to 70 with COVID-19, enrolled during active disease.

The chain employs TRBV7-9 and TRBJ2-7; D perhaps matches TRBD1 (6 bases). CDR3 length equals 12 residues. Trimming removed 5 bases from V and 7 bases from J, with 12 bases in between. Germline V lookup: CDR1 SEHNR, CDR2 FQNEAQ (reference sequence). The CDR3 region has the DNA TGTGCCAGCAGCCATACAGGGATGGAGCAGTACTTC. Protein: CASSHTGMEQYF.

This chain joins TRBV28 and TRBJ2-7; a possible D gene is TRBD1 (5 bases). CDR3 length: 12 residues. V dropped 6 bases and J dropped 2 bases, with 8 bases sitting between them. The V gene's germline CDR1 is MDHEN and CDR2 SYDVKM. In DNA form, the CDR3 reads TGTGCCAGCAGCAGGGAAACCTACGAGCAGTACTTC. Amino acid sequence: CASSRETYEQYF.

The CDR3, as DNA: TGTGCCAGTAGTACATCAGACAGGGGGTGGTATGGCTACACCTTC. It codes for CASSTSDRGWYGYTF. The V call is TRBV19, the J call TRBJ1-2, with 9 bases lining up with TRBD1. Unmatched junction bases numbered 8, after V lost 4 bases and J lost 5 bases. The CDR3 runs to 15 residues. CDR1 is LNHDA, CDR2 SQIVND, per germline (reference sequence).

The rearrangement uses TRBV23-1 and TRBJ2-1, with no clear D. TRBV23-1 belongs to the ORF category, with a function that is uncertain. CDR3 size: 14 residues. Trimming took off 3 bases at V and 4 bases at J, with 10 bases between the two ends. This CDR3 is CASSHSSRYNEQFF. The CDR3 region has the DNA TGCGCCAGCAGTCATAGCTCTCGGTACAATGAGCAGTTCTTC.

This clone appeared once. The V call is TRBV6-1, the J call TRBJ1-2; a possible D gene is TRBD1 (6 bases). V was pared by 1 base and J by 10 bases, with 13 bases between. CDR1 and CDR2 (germline): MNHNS, SASEGT. This CDR3 spans 13 amino acids. The CDR3 spells CASSEETGPDYTF. CDR3 sequence (DNA): TGTGCCAGCAGTGAAGAAACAGGGCCGGACTACACCTTC.

The gene calls are TRBV19 and TRBJ2-1, with D hard to call. The V and J ends lost 1 base and 3 bases respectively, with 4 bases between them. In germline, CDR1 is LNHDA, CDR2 SQIVND (reference sequence). The CDR3 is made up of 13 amino acids. CDR3 in DNA: TGTGCCAGTAGTATAGCCCTCTACAATGAGCAGTTCTTC. Encoded protein: CASSIALYNEQFF.

The chain recombines TRBV10-1 with TRBJ1-1; a possible D gene is TRBD1 (6 bases). Germline assignment: CDR1 WNHNN and CDR2 SYGVQD (reference sequence). Deletions cut 3 bases from V and 6 bases from J, with 14 bases between. The CDR3 loop spans 14 amino acids. In DNA, the CDR3 is TGCGCCAGCAGTGACTCAGGGGATATCTCTGAAGCTTTCTTT. Protein sequence: CASSDSGDISEAFF.

This chain links TRBV19 with TRBJ1-1; D gene unclear. Germline V gives CDR1 LNHDA, CDR2 SQIVND (reference sequence). This CDR3 is 13 amino acids long. V lost 6 bases, J lost 0 bases, and 8 bases lay in between. As DNA, the CDR3 is TGTGCCAGTAGAACGAACATGAACACTGAAGCTTTCTTT. Protein sequence: CASRTNMNTEAFF.

The chain joins TRBV7-8 to TRBJ1-5, with 9 bases that match TRBD1. CDR3 length equals 15 residues. CDR1 is SGHVS, CDR2 FQNEAQ, per germline. Trimming removed 2 bases from V and 2 bases from J; junction bases left unmatched: 1. CDR3 amino acids: CASSLRDRGNQPQHF. The CDR3 DNA is TGTGCCAGCAGCTTAAGGGACAGGGGCAATCAGCCCCAGCATTTT.

This chain connects TRBV7-6 to TRBJ2-3, with 9 bases lining up with TRBD2. This CDR3 spans 19 amino acids. V trimming: 5 bases; J trimming: 1 base; junction bases outside the gene matches: 16. CDR1 SGHVS and CDR2 FNYEAQ come from the germline V gene. The DNA for the CDR3 is TGTGCCAGCAGCCCCCTAGGGGTAGCGGGGGTCGTGGGCACAGATACGCAGTATTTT. This sequence encodes CASSPLGVAGVVGTDTQYF. Full variable domain (outside the CDR3, taken from reference TRBV7-6 and TRBJ2-3): GAGVSQSPRYKVTKRGQDVALRCDPISGHVSLYWYRQALGQGPEFLTYFNYEAQQDKSGLPNDRFSAERPEGSISTLTIQRTEQRDSAMYRCASSPLGVAGVVGTDTQYFGPGTRLTVL.

V gene TRBV5-1 combines with J gene TRBJ2-3; perhaps TRBD2 as D (6 bases). The germline CDR1 and CDR2 sequences are SGHRS and YFSETQ. The CDR3 is made up of 16 amino acids. Between the trimmed V and J ends, which lost 0 bases and 2 bases, there was a span of 13 bases. The CDR3 sequence is CASSLAGTSYTDTQYF. DNA of the CDR3: TGCGCCAGCAGCTTGGCCGGGACTTCTTACACAGATACGCAGTATTTT.

This clone has more than one count but fewer than ten. The chain carries TRBV3-1 (or the pseudogene TRBV3-2) and TRBJ2-5, with D uncertain. The CDR3 length is 12 residues. The germline V gene encodes CDR1 LGHDT and CDR2 YNNKEL (reference sequence). Trimming stripped 10 bases from V and 5 bases from J, with 14 bases between. The CDR3: CATRSARETQYF. In DNA form, the CDR3 reads TGTGCCACCCGAAGCGCGCGGGAGACCCAGTACTTC.

The table lists this clone with a count of one. The chain has TRBV12-5 and TRBJ2-2; the match to TRBD1 covers 8 bases. The CDR3 runs to 15 residues. The J segment lost 4 bases and the V segment lost 5 bases, leaving 6 bases of the junction unmatched. Germline CDR1 reads LGHNT; CDR2 reads FRNRAP. This chain's CDR3 is CASGLDRGSTGELFF. DNA for the CDR3: TGTGCTAGTGGTCTCGACAGGGGAAGCACCGGGGAGCTGTTTTTT.

This clone was picked up one time. This chain connects TRBV4-1 to TRBJ2-5; 9 nucleotides match TRBD2. Germline-derived CDR1 and CDR2 are MGHRA and YSYEKL. The CDR3 spans 16 residues. The J segment lost 4 bases and the V segment lost 4 bases, leaving 10 bases of the junction unmatched. The CDR3 nucleotides read TGCGCCAGCAGCCTTGGGACTAGCATAGGTCCAGAGACCCAGTACTTC. It translates to CASSLGTSIGPETQYF.

The V gene is TRBV21-1, the J gene TRBJ2-7; TRBD1 is taken as the D call from the table, unchecked against the DNA. TRBV21-1 is annotated as a pseudogene. The CDR3 runs to 14 residues. The CDR3 protein is CASSTSYRGDEQYF. CDR3 nucleotide sequence: TGTGCCAGCAGCACCTCTTACAGGGGAGACGAGCAGTACTTC.